This T cell receptor (beta chain) emerged from a study of blood T cell repertoires in COVID-19. Overall study context: Samples of COVID-19 (acute and convalescent) were obtained from the United States, Italy and Spain. Nucleic acid was either cDNA or gDNA, and it came from T cells, B-cell-depleted T cells, or PBMCs.

CDR1 and CDR2 (germline): SGHRS, YFSETQ. The CDR3 is made up of 15 amino acids. The ends lost 2 bases at V and 7 bases at J; junction bases unmatched: 5. Per the study methods: Estimates of nucleated cell counts were drawn from the amplification of reference gene primers. Here immunoSEQ multiplex PCR was the method, and the copy in TCRdb shows in-frame clones only, minus some. That table gives V, J and clone size, and the DNA gave D and trimming. The sample yields some 200,000 clones, more than 75% seen once. V and J are TRBV5-1 and TRBJ1-6, with 8 bases aligning to TRBD1. The sample comprised peripheral blood. This TCR was sampled from a middle-aged man with active or convalescent COVID-19. DNA for the CDR3: TGCGCCAGCAGCTTCCGACAGGGGACCAATTCACCCCTCCACTTT. This gives the protein CASSFRQGTNSPLHF.